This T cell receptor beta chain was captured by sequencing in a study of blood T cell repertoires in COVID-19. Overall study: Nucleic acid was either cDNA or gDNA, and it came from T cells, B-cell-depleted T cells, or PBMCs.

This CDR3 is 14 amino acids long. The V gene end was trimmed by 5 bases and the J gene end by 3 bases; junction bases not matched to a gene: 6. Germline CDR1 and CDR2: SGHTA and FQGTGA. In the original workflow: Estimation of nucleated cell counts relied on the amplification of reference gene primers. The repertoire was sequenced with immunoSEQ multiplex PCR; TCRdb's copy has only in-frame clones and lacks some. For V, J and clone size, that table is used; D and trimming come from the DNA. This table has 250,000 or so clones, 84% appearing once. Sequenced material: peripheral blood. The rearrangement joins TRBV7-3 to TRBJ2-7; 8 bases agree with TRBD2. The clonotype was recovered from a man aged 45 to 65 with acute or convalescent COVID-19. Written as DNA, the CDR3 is TGTGCCAGCAGCGCAAGCGGGGGTCTCTACGAGCAGTACTTC. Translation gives CASSASGGLYEQYF. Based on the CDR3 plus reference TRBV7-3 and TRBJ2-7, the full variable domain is GAGVSQTPSNKVTEKGKYVELRCDPISGHTALYWYRQSLGQGPEFLIYFQGTGAADDSGLPNDRFFAVRPEGSVSTLKIQRTERGDSAVYLCASSASGGLYEQYFGPGTRLTVT.